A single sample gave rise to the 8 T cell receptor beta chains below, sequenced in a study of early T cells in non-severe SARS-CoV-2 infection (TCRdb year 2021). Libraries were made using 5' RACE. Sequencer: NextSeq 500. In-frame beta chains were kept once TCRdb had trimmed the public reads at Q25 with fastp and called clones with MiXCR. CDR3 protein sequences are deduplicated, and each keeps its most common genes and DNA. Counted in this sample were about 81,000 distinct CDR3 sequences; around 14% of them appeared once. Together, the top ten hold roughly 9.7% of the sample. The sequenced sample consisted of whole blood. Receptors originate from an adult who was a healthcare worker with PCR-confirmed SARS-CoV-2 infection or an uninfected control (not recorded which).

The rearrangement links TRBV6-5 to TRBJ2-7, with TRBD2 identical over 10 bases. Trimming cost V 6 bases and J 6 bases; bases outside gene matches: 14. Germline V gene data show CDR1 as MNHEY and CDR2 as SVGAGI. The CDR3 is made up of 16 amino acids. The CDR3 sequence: CASRPTGLAESAEQYF. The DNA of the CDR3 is TGTGCCAGCAGACCCACCGGACTAGCGGAATCTGCCGAGCAGTACTTC.

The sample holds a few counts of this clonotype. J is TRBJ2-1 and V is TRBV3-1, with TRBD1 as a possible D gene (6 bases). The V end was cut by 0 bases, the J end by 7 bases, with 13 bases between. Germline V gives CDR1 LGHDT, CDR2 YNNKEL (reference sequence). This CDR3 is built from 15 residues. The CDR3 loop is CASSQDRGIVNEQFF. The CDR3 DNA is TGTGCCAGCAGCCAAGACAGGGGAATTGTGAATGAGCAGTTCTTC.

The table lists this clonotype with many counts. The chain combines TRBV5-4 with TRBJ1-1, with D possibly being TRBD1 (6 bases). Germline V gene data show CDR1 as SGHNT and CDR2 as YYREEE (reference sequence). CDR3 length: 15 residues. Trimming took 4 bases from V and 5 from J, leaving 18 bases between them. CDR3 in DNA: TGTGCCAGCAGCCCATCGACAGGAAGAGAGACTGAAGCTTTCTTT. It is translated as CASSPSTGRETEAFF.

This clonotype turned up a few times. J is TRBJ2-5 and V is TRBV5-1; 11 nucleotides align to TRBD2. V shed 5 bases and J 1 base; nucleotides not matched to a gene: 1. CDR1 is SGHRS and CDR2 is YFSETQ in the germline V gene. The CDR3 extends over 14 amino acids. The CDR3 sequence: CASRLAGAQETQYF. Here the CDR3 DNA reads TGCGCCAGCAGACTAGCGGGGGCCCAAGAGACCCAGTACTTC.

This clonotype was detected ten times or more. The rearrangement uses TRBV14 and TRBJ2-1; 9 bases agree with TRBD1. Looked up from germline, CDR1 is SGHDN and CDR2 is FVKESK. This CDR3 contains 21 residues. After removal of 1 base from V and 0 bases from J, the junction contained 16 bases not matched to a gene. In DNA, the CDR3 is TGTGCCAGCAGCCAAGTGACCGGGACAGGGAGATGGTATAGCTCCTACAATGAGCAGTTCTTC. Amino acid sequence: CASSQVTGTGRWYSSYNEQFF. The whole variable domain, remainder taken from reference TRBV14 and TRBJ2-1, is EAGVTQFPSHSVIEKGQTVTLRCDPISGHDNLYWYRRVMGKEIKFLLHFVKESKQDESGMPNNRFLAERTGGTYSTLKVQPAELEDSGVYFCASSQVTGTGRWYSSYNEQFFGPGTRLTVL.

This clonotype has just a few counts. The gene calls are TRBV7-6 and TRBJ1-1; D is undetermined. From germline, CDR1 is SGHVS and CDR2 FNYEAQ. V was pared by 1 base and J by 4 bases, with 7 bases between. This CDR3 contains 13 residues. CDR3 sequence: CASSLGMSTEAFF. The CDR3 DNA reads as TGTGCCAGCAGCTTAGGGATGAGCACTGAAGCTTTCTTT.

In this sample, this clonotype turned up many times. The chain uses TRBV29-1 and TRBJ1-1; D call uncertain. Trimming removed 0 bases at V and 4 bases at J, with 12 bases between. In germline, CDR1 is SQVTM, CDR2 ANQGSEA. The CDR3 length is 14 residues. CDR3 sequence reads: CSVEDGRAATEAFF. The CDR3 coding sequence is TGCAGCGTTGAAGATGGGAGGGCGGCCACTGAAGCTTTCTTT.

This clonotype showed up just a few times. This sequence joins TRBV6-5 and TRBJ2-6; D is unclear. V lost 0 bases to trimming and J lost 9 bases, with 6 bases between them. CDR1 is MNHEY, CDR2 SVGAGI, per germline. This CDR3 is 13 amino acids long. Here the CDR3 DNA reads TGTGCCAGCAGTTACTCAGGGTTCAACGTCCTGACTTTC. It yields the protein CASSYSGFNVLTF.